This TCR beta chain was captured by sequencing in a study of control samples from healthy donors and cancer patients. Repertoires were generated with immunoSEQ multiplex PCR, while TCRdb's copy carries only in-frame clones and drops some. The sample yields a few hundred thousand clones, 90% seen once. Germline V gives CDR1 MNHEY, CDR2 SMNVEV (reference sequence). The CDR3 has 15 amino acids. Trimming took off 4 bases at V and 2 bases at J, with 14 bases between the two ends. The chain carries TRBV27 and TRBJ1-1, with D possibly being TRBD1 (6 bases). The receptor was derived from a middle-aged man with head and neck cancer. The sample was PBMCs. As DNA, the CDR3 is TGTGCCAGCAGTTCATGGACAGCGATAAACACTGAAGCTTTCTTT. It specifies CASSSWTAINTEAFF.